This T cell receptor (beta chain) stems from a study of shared clonotypes between healthy human individuals. The germline V gene encodes CDR1 SGHVS and CDR2 FNYEAQ. This CDR3 contains 15 residues. Deletions cut 2 bases from V and 1 base from J, with 12 bases between. General study points: The sampled material consisted only of blood, and tissue repertoires are likely to differ.

Unsorted PBMC replicate PCRs drew on 300 ng DNA, representing some 30,000 T cell genomes. The method was immunoSEQ multiplex PCR; TCRdb's version includes in-frame clones alone and lacks a portion of them. The sample comprises about 450,000 clones, about 76% of which are singletons, and over 10% rests with the top ten. With respect to this clone: The target antigen is unknown.

This sequence was found in a woman aged 40-49 years in good health. Some clones in this sample may be carry-over from other donors' samples. The sequenced material came from PBMCs. The rearrangement uses TRBV7-6 and TRBJ2-7, with D possibly being TRBD2 (6 bases). The CDR3 DNA follows: TGTGCCAGCAGCTTAATTCCGGCGGGATCCTACGAGCAGTACTTC. Residues: CASSLIPAGSYEQYF.